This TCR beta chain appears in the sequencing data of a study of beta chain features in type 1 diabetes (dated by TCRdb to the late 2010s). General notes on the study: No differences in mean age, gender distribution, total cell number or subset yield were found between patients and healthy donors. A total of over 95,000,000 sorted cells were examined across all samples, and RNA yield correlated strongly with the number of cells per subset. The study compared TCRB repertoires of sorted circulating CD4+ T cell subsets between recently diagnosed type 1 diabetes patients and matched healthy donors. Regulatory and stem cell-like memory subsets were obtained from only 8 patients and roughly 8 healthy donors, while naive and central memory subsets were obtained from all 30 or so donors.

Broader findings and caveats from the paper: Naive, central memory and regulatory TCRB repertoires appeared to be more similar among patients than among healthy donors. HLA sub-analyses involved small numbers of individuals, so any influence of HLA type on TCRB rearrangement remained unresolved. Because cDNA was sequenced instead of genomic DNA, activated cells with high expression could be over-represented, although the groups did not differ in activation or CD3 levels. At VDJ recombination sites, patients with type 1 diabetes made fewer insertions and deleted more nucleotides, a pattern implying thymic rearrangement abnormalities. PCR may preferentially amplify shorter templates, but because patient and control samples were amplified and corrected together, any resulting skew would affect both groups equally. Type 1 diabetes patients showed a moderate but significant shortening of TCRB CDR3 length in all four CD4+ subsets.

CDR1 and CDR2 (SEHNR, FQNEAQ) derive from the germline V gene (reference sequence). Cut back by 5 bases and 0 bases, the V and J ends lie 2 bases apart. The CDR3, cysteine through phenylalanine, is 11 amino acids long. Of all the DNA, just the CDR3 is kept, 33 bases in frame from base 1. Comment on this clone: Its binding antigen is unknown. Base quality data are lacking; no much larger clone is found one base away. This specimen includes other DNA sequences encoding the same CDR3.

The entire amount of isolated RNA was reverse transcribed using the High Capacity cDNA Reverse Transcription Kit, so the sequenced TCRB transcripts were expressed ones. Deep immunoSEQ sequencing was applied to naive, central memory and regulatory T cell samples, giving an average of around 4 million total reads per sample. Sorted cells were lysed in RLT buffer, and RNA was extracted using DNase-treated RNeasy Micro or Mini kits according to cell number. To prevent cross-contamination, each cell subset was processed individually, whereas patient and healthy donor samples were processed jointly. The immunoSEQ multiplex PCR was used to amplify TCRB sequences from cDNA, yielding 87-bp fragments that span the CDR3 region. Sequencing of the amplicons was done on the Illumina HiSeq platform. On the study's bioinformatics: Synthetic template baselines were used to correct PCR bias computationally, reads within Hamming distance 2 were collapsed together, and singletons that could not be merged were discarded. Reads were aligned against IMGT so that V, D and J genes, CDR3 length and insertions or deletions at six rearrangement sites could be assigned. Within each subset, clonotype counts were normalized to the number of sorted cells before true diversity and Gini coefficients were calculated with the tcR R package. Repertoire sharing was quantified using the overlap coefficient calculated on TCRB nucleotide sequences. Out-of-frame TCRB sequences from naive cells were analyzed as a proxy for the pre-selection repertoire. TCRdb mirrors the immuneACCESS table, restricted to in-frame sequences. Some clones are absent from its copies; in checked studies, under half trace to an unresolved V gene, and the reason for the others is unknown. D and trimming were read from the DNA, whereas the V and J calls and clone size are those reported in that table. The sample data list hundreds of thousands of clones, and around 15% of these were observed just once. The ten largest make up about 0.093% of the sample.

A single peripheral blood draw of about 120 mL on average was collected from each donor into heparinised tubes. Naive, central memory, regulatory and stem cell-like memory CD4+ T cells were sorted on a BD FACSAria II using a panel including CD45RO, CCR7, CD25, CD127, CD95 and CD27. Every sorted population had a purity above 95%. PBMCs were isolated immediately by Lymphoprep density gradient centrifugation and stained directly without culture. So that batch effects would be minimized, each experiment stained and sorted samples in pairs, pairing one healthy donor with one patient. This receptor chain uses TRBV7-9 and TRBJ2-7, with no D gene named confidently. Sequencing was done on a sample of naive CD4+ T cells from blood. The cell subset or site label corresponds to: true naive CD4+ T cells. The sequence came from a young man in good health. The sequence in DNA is TGTGCCAGCAGCCCCTCCTACGAGCAGTACTTC. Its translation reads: CASSPSYEQYF.